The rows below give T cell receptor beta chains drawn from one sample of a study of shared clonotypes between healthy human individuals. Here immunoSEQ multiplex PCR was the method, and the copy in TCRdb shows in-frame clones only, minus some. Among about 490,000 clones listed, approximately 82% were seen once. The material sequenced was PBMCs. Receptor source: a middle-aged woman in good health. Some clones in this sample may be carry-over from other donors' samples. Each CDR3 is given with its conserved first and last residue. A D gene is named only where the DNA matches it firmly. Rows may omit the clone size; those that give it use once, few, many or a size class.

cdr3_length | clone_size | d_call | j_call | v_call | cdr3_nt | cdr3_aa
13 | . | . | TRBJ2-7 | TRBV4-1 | TGCGCCAGCAGCCATGGGACCAACTACGAGCAGTACTTC | CASSHGTNYEQYF
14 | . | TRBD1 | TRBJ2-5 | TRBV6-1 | TGTGCCAGCGTACGTCGACAGGGGTCGGAGACCCAGTACTTC | CASVRRQGSETQYF
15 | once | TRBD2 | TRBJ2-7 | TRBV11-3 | TGTGCCAGCAGCTCCGGGACTAGCGGGAATTACGAGCAGTACTTC | CASSSGTSGNYEQYF
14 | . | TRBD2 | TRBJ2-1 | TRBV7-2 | TGTGCCAGCAGAAAGACTAGCGGGGACAATGAGCAGTTCTTC | CASRKTSGDNEQFF
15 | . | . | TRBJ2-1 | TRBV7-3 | TGTGCCAGCAGCTTAGTAATAGCTGGATACAATGAGCAGTTCTTC | CASSLVIAGYNEQFF
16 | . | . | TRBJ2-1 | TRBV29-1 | TGCAGCGATCAAGAGGCGGGCGCTCTCTCCTACAATGAGCAGTTCTTC | CSDQEAGALSYNEQFF
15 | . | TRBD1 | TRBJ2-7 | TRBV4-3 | TGCGCCAGCAGCCAGACCGGGACAGGGACTTACGAGCAGTACTTC | CASSQTGTGTYEQYF
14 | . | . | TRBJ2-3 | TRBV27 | TGTGCCAGCCAACAGGGAAGTTCCACAGATACGCAGTATTTT | CASQQGSSTDTQYF
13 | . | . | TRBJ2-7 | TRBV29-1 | TGCAGCGTTGGGGTATCTGGGGGTCCCGAGCAGTACTTC | CSVGVSGGPEQYF
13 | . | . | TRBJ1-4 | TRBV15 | TGTGCCACCAGCAGAGGAATCTCCGGGGAACTGTTTTTT | CATSRGISGELFF
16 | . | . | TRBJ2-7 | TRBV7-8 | TGTGCCAGCAGCTCCCCCGGAAGCCGCGGCATCTACGAGCAGTACTTC | CASSSPGSRGIYEQYF
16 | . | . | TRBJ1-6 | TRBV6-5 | TGTGCCAGCAGTTACGGGTCGGGAGAGGGTGGTTCACCCCTCCACTTT | CASSYGSGEGGSPLHF
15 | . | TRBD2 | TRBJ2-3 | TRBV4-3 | TGCGCCAGCAGCGTTACTAGCGGGAGTTCAGATACGCAGTATTTT | CASSVTSGSSDTQYF
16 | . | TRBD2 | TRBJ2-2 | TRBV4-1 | TGCGCCAGCAGCCAGGTAGCGGGGCCGAACACCGGGGAGCTGTTTTTT | CASSQVAGPNTGELFF
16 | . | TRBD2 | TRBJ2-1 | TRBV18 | TGTGCCAGCTCACCACCAGGCGGGAGGGCCGACGGTGAGCAGTTCTTC | CASSPPGGRADGEQFF
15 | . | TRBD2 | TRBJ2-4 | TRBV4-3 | TGCGCCAGCAGCCCCCGGCTAGCGGGAGTGGACATTCAGTACTTC | CASSPRLAGVDIQYF
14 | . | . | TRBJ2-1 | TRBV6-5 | TGTGCCAGCAGTTACGGGGTTCCGGCTCATGAGCAGTTCTTC | CASSYGVPAHEQFF
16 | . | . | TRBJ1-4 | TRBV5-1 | TGCGCCAGCAGCTTGGTGGCAGCTGCAACTAATGAAAAACTGTTTTTT | CASSLVAAATNEKLFF
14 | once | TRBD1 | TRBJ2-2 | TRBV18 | TGTGCCACCCGGACAGGGAGTTTCGCCGGGGAGCTGTTTTTT | CATRTGSFAGELFF
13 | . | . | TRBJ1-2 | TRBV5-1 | TGCGCCAGCAGCTTGGACCAAAACTATGGCTACACCTTC | CASSLDQNYGYTF
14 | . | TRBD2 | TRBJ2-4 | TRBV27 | TGTGCCAGCAGTAAACCGGGACTAGGGAACATTCAGTACTTC | CASSKPGLGNIQYF
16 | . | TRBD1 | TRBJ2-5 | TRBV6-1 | TGTGCCAGCAGTGTCCACCCGGGGACAGCAGAAGAGACCCAGTACTTC | CASSVHPGTAEETQYF
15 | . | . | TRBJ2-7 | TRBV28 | TGTGCCAGCAAATTGCGGGCCATATTAGACTACGAGCAGTACTTC | CASKLRAILDYEQYF
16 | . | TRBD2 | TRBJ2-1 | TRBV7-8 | TGTGCCAGCAGCTTAGGGCGGGAGAGAGTCAACAATGAGCAGTTCTTC | CASSLGRERVNNEQFF
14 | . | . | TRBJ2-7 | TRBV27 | TGTGCCAGCAGTCCCATAACCCGACGATACGAGCGATACTTC | CASSPITRRYERYF
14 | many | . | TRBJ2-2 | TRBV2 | TGTGCCAGCAGCTCCCAAATGGGGATCGGGGAGCTGTTTTTT | CASSSQMGIGELFF
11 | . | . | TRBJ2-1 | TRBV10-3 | TGTGCCATCCGAAGGGTCCATGAGCAGTTCTTC | CAIRRVHEQFF
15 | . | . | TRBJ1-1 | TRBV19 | TGTGCCAGTAGTCCTACGGGACGACAGAACACTGAAGCTTTCTTT | CASSPTGRQNTEAFF
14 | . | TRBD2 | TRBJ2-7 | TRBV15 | TGTGCCACCAGCGCCAATCTAGCGGGAGTTGAGCAGTACTTC | CATSANLAGVEQYF
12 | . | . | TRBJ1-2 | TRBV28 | TGTGCCAGCAGTCCGTTGGTAACCACGACCACCTTC | CASSPLVTTTTF
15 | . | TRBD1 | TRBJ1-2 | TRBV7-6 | TGTGCCAGCAGCGATGGGAGACAGGGGAACTATGGCTACACCTTC | CASSDGRQGNYGYTF
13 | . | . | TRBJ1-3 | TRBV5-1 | TGCGCCAGCAGCGTAAGCTCTGGAAACACCATATATTTT | CASSVSSGNTIYF
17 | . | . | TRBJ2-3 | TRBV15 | TGTGCCACCAGCAGAGCAGATACAGGCTACGGCACAGATACGCAGTATTTT | CATSRADTGYGTDTQYF
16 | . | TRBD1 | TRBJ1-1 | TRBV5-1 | TGCGCCAGCAGCTTTGGGACAGGGGGCGGTGGTACTGAAGCTTTCTTT | CASSFGTGGGGTEAFF
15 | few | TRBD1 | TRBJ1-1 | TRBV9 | TGTGCCAGCAGTCTGACAGGGTCTTTGGGCACTGAAGCTTTCTTT | CASSLTGSLGTEAFF
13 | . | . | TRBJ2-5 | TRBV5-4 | TGTGCCAGCAGCTTTCTCTCCGAAGAGACCCAGTACTTC | CASSFLSEETQYF
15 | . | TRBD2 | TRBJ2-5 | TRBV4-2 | TGTGCCAGCAGCCAAGTAATAGCGGGAGATGAGACCCAGTACTTC | CASSQVIAGDETQYF